This T cell receptor beta chain originates from a study of T cell repertoires in cytomegalovirus infection. As for the study in general: It was the public TCR beta signatures that indicated both CMV infection and matching HLA type. Study-level results: Of the TCR beta families, the public ones yielded a cumulative frequency that identified carriers of CMV plus the relevant HLA. HLA-C-restricted CMV-specific TCR beta clonotypes prevailed in the ex vivo response.

As regards this clonotype: The antigen is not known.

MiXCR, run by TCRdb on the reads, gives a single entry per CDR3 protein. Of 360,000 or so distinct CDR3 sequences detected, roughly 34% appear once; the ten largest clones hold 13%. There are 15 residues in the CDR3. The V gene's germline CDR1 is MGHRA and CDR2 YSYEKL. With 5 bases removed from V and 3 bases from J, the gap between germline ends came to 16 bases. The V and J genes are TRBV4-1 and TRBJ1-1, with D unclear. This TCR was sampled from a human donor in good health (CMV status not recorded). Some clones in this sample may be carry-over from other donors' samples. The sample here was cultured PBMCs, taken from culture after CMV antigen stimulation. CDR3 sequence (DNA): TGCGCCAGCAGCTTCAACCCAACGTTGGACACTGAAGCTTTCTTT. Its protein is CASSFNPTLDTEAFF.